This TCR beta chain derives from a study of CD8+ T cells in alopecia areata listed by TCRdb under 2018. At the level of the whole study: The treated patients, all with moderate-to-severe alopecia areata, were enrolled in an open-label pilot trial of oral tofacitinib given at 5 to 10 mg twice daily. Human TCRbeta sequencing covered scalp tissue and sorted CD4+ and CD8+ peripheral blood T cells from patchy and totalis/universalis alopecia areata patients and healthy controls. Scalp clonality was compared among normal scalp (n=4), patchy alopecia areata scalp (n=8), and alopecia totalis/universalis scalp (n=8). RNA was extracted with the PAXgene miRNA kit for fixed scalp, the miRNeasy kit for PBMCs, and the RNeasy kit for mouse skin. Tofacitinib-treated patients had biopsies at baseline and at 4 and 24 weeks of treatment, with a later scalp biopsy in several patients. Tofacitinib was given for 6 to 18 months, followed by 6 months of follow-up off drug to assess delayed response and recurrence. immunoSEQ multiplex PCR using 35 Vbeta forward primers and 13 Jbeta reverse primers was used to amplify TCRbeta CDR3 regions. The study used high-throughput TCRbeta sequencing to examine T cell clonal expansion in alopecia areata, in both the C3H/HeJ mouse model and human patients. Study-wide conclusions, independent of this receptor: Shared TCR sequences between patients were less evident than in mice, which may be partly attributable to HLA diversity in the patient population. Higher clonality and more expanded CD8+ clones were observed in lesional scalp than in normal scalp, particularly in alopecia totalis/universalis, a finding suggestive of antigenic drive. Unlike mouse skin, where gammadelta T cells dominate, normal human skin contains resident alphabeta T cells that get sequenced too, which complicates analysis of the scalp TCR repertoire.

This clone was picked up a small number of times. Its cognate antigen has yet to be identified. No qualities accompany the bases; no much larger clone lies one base away. The library was obtained by the immunoSEQ multiplex PCR assay. RNA was extracted from all samples and reverse transcribed into cDNA as template for TCR sequencing. First-strand cDNA was synthesized using SuperScript III with a 2:1 mix of oligo-dT and random hexamers. Amplification bias was assessed with a synthetic immune receptor repertoire, and residual bias was removed computationally. In the paper's pipeline: Raw reads were preprocessed to remove errors, and CDR3 was defined by IMGT conventions from the conserved cysteine to phenylalanine. To get clonality, Shannon entropy was normalized by log2 of the number of productive unique TCRs and the result was subtracted from 1. Scalp TCRbeta sequences were cross-referenced with sorted blood CD4 and CD8 repertoires so that the CD4 or CD8 identity of scalp clones could be inferred. This is the immuneACCESS table as TCRdb keeps it, with only in-frame sequences that have V and J called. A part of the clones is gone; compared with another copy, unresolved V genes explain less than half, and the rest is unexplained. From that table come the V and J calls and clone size; the DNA was used to work out D and trimming. The sample has about 150,000 clones on record, 45% to 60% of them singletons. The ten largest account for approximately 19% of the sample.

The CDR3, from cysteine to phenylalanine, totals 13 residues. Of the read, only the CDR3 DNA is kept; its 39 bases are in frame from base 1. For this chain, trimming is 6 bases at the V end and 1 base at the J end, and the number of junction bases without a gene match is 0. Looking up the germline V gene yields CDR1 MNHEY and CDR2 SVGAGI. According to the study, the label for this sample's time point signals: baseline before oral tofacitinib. Lesional scalp punch biopsies and peripheral blood were obtained from alopecia areata patients. PBMCs were separated by density centrifugation and stained for CD3, CD4 and CD8, after which CD4+ and CD8+ T cells were sorted on a FACSAria.

The TCR was taken from a human donor with alopecia areata. In this chain, TRBV6-5 is recombined with TRBJ1-5; 7 middle bases align to TRBD1. Sequenced here: CD8+ T cells sorted from blood, sampled at week 0. The nucleotide sequence reads TGTGCCAGCAGACAGGGGAGCAATCAGCCCCAGCATTTT. Its protein is CASRQGSNQPQHF.